One and the same sample provided the 16 T cell receptor beta chains below, sequenced in a study of graft-versus-host responses after intestinal transplantation (dated by TCRdb to about 2021). Library prep was done by the immunoSEQ multiplex PCR assay. TCRdb limited this immuneACCESS table to in-frame rearrangements with V and J called. A share of clones is missing; checked studies link under half to unresolved V genes, and the rest is unexplained. For this sample there are around 4,100 clones; 60% to 85% appear just once. 5.5% to 8.5% of the sample is taken by the ten largest. To isolate intraepithelial and lamina propria lymphocytes from graft specimens, dithiothreitol, EDTA incubations and collagenase D digestion were used. The sequences come from ileum tissue, collected 9 days after transplant. The receptor set was obtained from a human patient who received an intestinal transplant, so some T cells may come from the graft donor.

The V gene is TRBV13, the J gene TRBJ2-7; D may match TRBD1 or TRBD2 (5 bases each). There are 12 residues in the CDR3. Germline V gene data show CDR1 as PRHDT and CDR2 as FYEKMQ (reference sequence). Trimming took off 5 bases at V and 4 bases at J, with 9 bases between the two ends. The CDR3: CASSRGGYEQYF. CDR3 nucleotides: TGTGCCAGCAGCCGGGGCGGGTACGAGCAGTACTTC.

J is TRBJ1-1 and V is TRBV5-1; unclear D gene. Trimming stripped 0 bases from V and 4 bases from J, with 10 bases between. Germline V gives CDR1 SGHRS, CDR2 YFSETQ. The CDR3 totals 14 residues. For the CDR3, the DNA is TGCGCCAGCAGCTTGGAAGGCGGGATCACTGAAGCTTTCTTT. It encodes CASSLEGGITEAFF.

The chain carries TRBV5-8 and TRBJ1-1, with D possibly being TRBD1 (5 bases). The CDR3 length is 14 residues. V was clipped by 4 bases and J by 1 base, with 11 bases between them. From germline, CDR1 is SGHTS and CDR2 YDEGEE. The CDR3 sequence: CASSDGHTNTEAFF. DNA of the CDR3: TGTGCCAGCAGCGACGGACACACGAACACTGAAGCTTTCTTT.

The genes are TRBV11-2 and TRBJ1-1, with 7 nucleotides matching TRBD1. The CDR3 extends over 16 amino acids. The ends lost 1 base at V and 3 bases at J; junction bases unmatched: 8. Germline CDR1 reads SGHAT; CDR2 reads FQNNGV. The CDR3 DNA reads as TGTGCCAGCAGCTTAGCCGGACAGGCGGTTTACACTGAAGCTTTCTTT. Translation: CASSLAGQAVYTEAFF.

This clone is a singleton in its sample. The chain has TRBV12-5 and TRBJ2-2; D may be TRBD1 (6 bases). Germline values: CDR1 LGHNT, CDR2 FRNRAP. CDR3 size: 14 residues. Deletions cut 3 bases from V and 5 bases from J, with 10 bases between. The CDR3 is CASGFGTKTGELFF. In DNA, the CDR3 is TGTGCTAGTGGTTTCGGGACAAAAACCGGGGAGCTGTTTTTT.

The sample holds a few counts of this clone. The chain uses TRBV6-4 and TRBJ1-4; D unresolved. V was clipped by 3 bases and J by 3 bases, with 5 bases between them. The CDR3 loop spans 13 amino acids. From germline, CDR1 is MRHNA and CDR2 SNTAGT. The DNA for the CDR3 is TGTGCCAGCAGTGAAGGGTCTAATGAAAAACTGTTTTTT. Translating gives CASSEGSNEKLFF.

This clone was detected only a few times. The chain uses TRBV7-3 and TRBJ2-3; D might be TRBD2 (5 bases). CDR1 SGHTA and CDR2 FQGTGA come from the germline V gene. Trimming removed 2 bases at V and 5 bases at J, with 11 bases between. The CDR3 totals 14 residues. CDR3 nucleotides: TGTGCCAGCAGCTTAGGCCTAGAGGGAGATACGCAGTATTTT. Translated, it gives CASSLGLEGDTQYF.

Notes on this clone: Within the sample, other DNA sequences also encode this same CDR3. The V gene is TRBV4-1, the J gene TRBJ2-7; perhaps TRBD2 as D (5 bases). V lost 2 bases and J 0 bases, leaving 14 bases between the germline ends. Germline assignment: CDR1 MGHRA and CDR2 YSYEKL. This CDR3 comprises 16 residues. The CDR3 nucleotides read TGCGCCAGCAGCCAAACGGAAACTAGTGGCTCCTACGAGCAGTACTTC. Its translation is CASSQTETSGSYEQYF.

The chain couples TRBV25-1 to TRBJ2-7; 9 nucleotides line up with TRBD1. Germline V gene lookup returns CDR1 MGHDK and CDR2 SYGVNS. The length of the CDR3 is 16 residues. V shed 1 base and J 5 bases; nucleotides not matched to a gene: 9. The CDR3 protein is CASSEFTGQGNHEQYF. In DNA form, the CDR3 reads TGTGCCAGCAGTGAATTTACGGGACAGGGTAACCACGAGCAGTACTTC.

The chain joins TRBV6-5 to TRBJ2-4; D call uncertain. Germline lookup yields CDR1 MNHEY and CDR2 SVGAGI. The CDR3 sequence is 16 residues long. V was shortened by 0 bases and J by 1 base, with 10 bases between the two germline ends. This chain's CDR3 is CASSYSSSRAKNIQYF. CDR3 nucleotide sequence: TGTGCCAGCAGTTACTCAAGTTCTAGGGCCAAAAACATTCAGTACTTC.

The genes are TRBV9 and TRBJ2-2; TRBD2 agrees at 9 bases. CDR3 length: 14 residues. J was trimmed by 5 bases and V by 4 bases; bases with no gene match: 3. In germline, CDR1 is SGDLS, CDR2 YYNGEE. The CDR3 coding sequence is TGTGCCAGCAGCACGGGACTAGCTACCGGGGAGCTGTTTTTT. Its protein is CASSTGLATGELFF.

The V gene is TRBV7-2, the J gene TRBJ2-3; no clear D. Trimming removed 2 bases at V and 8 bases at J, with 23 bases between. CDR3 length: 17 amino acids. Germline V gene data show CDR1 as SGHTA and CDR2 as FQGNSA. The CDR3 is CASSLREGLFVVVTQYF. The CDR3 bases are TGTGCCAGCAGCTTACGAGAAGGGTTGTTTGTGGTTGTTACGCAGTATTTT. Full variable domain (missing parts from reference TRBV7-2 and TRBJ2-3): GAGVSQSPSNKVTEKGKDVELRCDPISGHTALYWYRQSLGQGLEFLIYFQGNSAPDKSGLPSDRFSAERTGGSVSTLTIQRTQQEDSAVYLCASSLREGLFVVVTQYFGPGTRLTVL.

The chain combines TRBV6-1 with TRBJ2-5; TRBD1 aligns across 7 bases. The DNA end is more similar to TRBJ2-7, so the J call may be wrong. Germline V CDR1 and CDR2: MNHNS, SASEGT. CDR3 size: 14 residues. The CDR3 region has the DNA TGTGCCAGCAGTTTCCGGGACAGATACTACGAGCAGTACTTC. The encoded protein is CASSFRDRYYEQYF.

In this sample, this clone turned up once. J is TRBJ2-7 and V is TRBV30; 8 positions match TRBD2. Germline CDR1 and CDR2: GTSNPN and SVGIG (reference sequence). The CDR3 contains 14 residues. With 3 bases clipped from V and 3 bases from J, the junction kept 7 bases outside the gene matches. CDR3 DNA sequence: TGTGCCTGGAGCGCGGGACTAGGAGACTACGAGCAGTACTTC. Translation gives CAWSAGLGDYEQYF.

This chain connects TRBV11-2 to TRBJ2-7; D perhaps matches TRBD2 (6 bases). The CDR3 is made up of 14 amino acids. From germline, CDR1 is SGHAT and CDR2 FQNNGV. V lost 2 bases to trimming and J lost 0 bases, with 8 bases between them. The CDR3 DNA sequence: TGTGCCAGCAGCTTACTAGCGAGCTCCTACGAGCAGTACTTC. Amino acid sequence: CASSLLASSYEQYF.

This clone was picked up one time. The chain uses TRBV28 and TRBJ2-2; TRBD1 aligns across 8 bases. The CDR3 consists of 14 residues. V was clipped by 3 bases and J by 6 bases; unmatched bases: 3. In germline, CDR1 is MDHEN, CDR2 SYDVKM. The CDR3 loop is CASSFPRGPGELFF. The CDR3 DNA reads as TGTGCCAGCAGTTTCCCCAGGGGGCCCGGGGAGCTGTTTTTT.